Listed here are 8 T cell receptor beta chains from one sample, sequenced in a study of T cell repertoires in breast cancer. During the second nested PCR, blocking oligonucleotides suppressed genes that were not paired. TCRdb reanalysed the emulsion pairing reads using MiXCR and keeps one entry per CDR3 protein. Of about 40,000 distinct CDR3 sequences in the sample, 45% to 55% were seen once. Paired alpha-beta TCRs of CD8+ T cells were analyzed by expanded emulsion RT-PCR. Sequenced sample: CD8+ T cells. The receptor source for this set is a pool of human donors with breast cancer or a healthy control (not recorded which).

This clonotype has at least ten counts. The gene calls are TRBV6-1 and TRBJ1-5, with D possibly being TRBD1 (6 bases). This CDR3 has 13 amino acids. Germline V gives CDR1 MNHNS, CDR2 SASEGT. V lost 8 bases and J 1 base, leaving 9 bases between the germline ends. The CDR3 is CASSGQSNQPQHF. For the CDR3, the DNA is TGTGCCAGCTCCGGACAGAGCAATCAGCCCCAGCATTTT.

V gene TRBV18 combines with J gene TRBJ1-2; D gene ambiguous. This CDR3 region has 16 residues. Trimming removed 3 bases from V and 0 bases from J, with 14 bases in between. Germline V lookup: CDR1 KGHSH, CDR2 LQKENI. In nucleotides, the CDR3 is TGTGCCAGCTCACCCACCGCAGAGCCGGCTAACTATGGCTACACCTTC. It is translated as CASSPTAEPANYGYTF.

This rearrangement joins TRBV11-2 to TRBJ2-3, with 13 bases that match TRBD2. The CDR3 spans 17 residues. V was clipped by 6 bases and J by 1 base; unmatched bases: 7. Germline CDR1 is SGHAT and CDR2 is FQNNGV. The CDR3 sequence is CASRMTSGGLRTDTQYF. CDR3 DNA sequence: TGTGCCAGCAGAATGACTAGCGGGGGGCTCCGCACAGATACGCAGTATTTT.

The chain carries TRBV27 and TRBJ1-3; TRBD1 is a possible D gene (6 bases). V lost 6 bases and J 4 bases, leaving 10 bases between the germline ends. CDR1 is MNHEY and CDR2 is SMNVEV in the germline V gene (reference sequence). This CDR3 has 13 residues. In DNA, the CDR3 is TGTGCCAGCAGCCGGGGGCAGGGAAACACCATATATTTT. It is translated as CASSRGQGNTIYF.

This clonotype was recorded a few times. The chain couples TRBV19 to TRBJ2-5; D is undetermined. The length of the CDR3 is 14 residues. Germline CDR1 reads LNHDA; CDR2 reads SQIVND (reference sequence). V gave up 1 base and J gave up 6 bases, with 12 bases separating them. CDR3 nucleotide sequence: TGTGCCAGTAGTATAGGGCCCGGATCTAAGACCCAGTACTTC. Translation gives CASSIGPGSKTQYF.

V usage is TRBV9 and J usage is TRBJ2-7; D is unclear. Deletions cut 0 bases from V and 0 bases from J, with 7 bases between. The CDR3 length is 14 residues. Germline CDR1 SGDLS, CDR2 YYNGEE. CDR3 amino acids: CASSVGTVSYEQYF. For the CDR3, the DNA is TGTGCCAGCAGCGTAGGAACAGTCTCCTACGAGCAGTACTTC.

The CDR3 DNA follows: TGTGCCAGCAGTTACTCGTCGATTGGGACCAGTGAGCTGTTTTTT. This translates into CASSYSSIGTSELFF. The chain is built from TRBV6-2 or TRBV6-3 and TRBJ2-2; the D call may be TRBD1 or TRBD2 (5 bases each). CDR1 and CDR2 from the germline V gene are MNHEY and SVGEGT. The CDR3 is 15 amino acids. V was pared by 0 bases and J by 11 bases, with 16 bases between.

The chain uses TRBV7-2 and TRBJ2-7, with TRBD1 matching over 8 bases. This CDR3 has 13 amino acids. The germline CDR1 and CDR2 sequences are SGHTA and FQGNSA. The V segment lost 4 bases and the J segment 3 bases; nucleotides outside the gene matches: 2. The CDR3 spells CASSWTGSYEQYF. The CDR3 region has the DNA TGTGCCAGCAGCTGGACAGGGAGCTACGAGCAGTACTTC.